The next 21 T cell receptor beta chains were all read from a single sample in a study of Ad26.COV2.S vaccination and SARS-CoV-2 variants. As to treatment: around 19 received Ad26.COV2.S at low or high dose, single or two shots; a few received placebo; per-sample allocation not given. Repertoires come from day 63 after the first vaccine or placebo injection. Clones were read by immunoSEQ multiplex PCR, and TCRdb kept only the in-frame ones, dropping some. The table has about 440,000 clones, 90% seen once. The sequencing here drew on peripheral blood, taken in a trial of Ad26.COV2.S vaccine versus placebo. The receptors derive from a person aged 18-65 years who received the Ad26.COV2.S COVID-19 vaccine or a placebo.

The rearrangement links TRBV29-1 to TRBJ1-2, with D possibly being TRBD1 (5 bases). The CDR3 runs to 13 residues. From germline, CDR1 is SQVTM and CDR2 ANQGSEA. Trimming took off 5 bases at V and 4 bases at J, with 14 bases between the two ends. This CDR3 is CSVLSGDRYGYTF. The DNA of the CDR3 is TGCAGCGTTCTGTCGGGGGATCGCTATGGCTACACCTTC.

This sequence joins TRBV10-3 and TRBJ2-3, with TRBD2 matching 7 bases. Germline V gene data show CDR1 as ENHRY and CDR2 as SYGVKD. J was trimmed by 2 bases and V by 11 bases; bases with no gene match: 13. The CDR3 runs to 15 residues. Here the CDR3 DNA reads TGTGCCTCGGGGGGTGCGGGAGCAGTCACAGATACGCAGTATTTT. Translated: CASGGAGAVTDTQYF.

The rearrangement uses TRBV9 and TRBJ2-7, with a weak D call TRBD2 (5 bases). The germline V gene has CDR1 SGDLS and CDR2 YYNGEE. CDR3 length: 15 amino acids. With 0 bases removed from V and 1 base from J, the gap between germline ends came to 11 bases. CDR3 bases: TGTGCCAGCAGCGTAGCCAGCGGACCTTCCTACGAGCAGTACTTC. It yields the protein CASSVASGPSYEQYF.

The chain links TRBV7-2 to TRBJ2-7; D remains ambiguous. CDR1 SGHTA and CDR2 FQGNSA come from the germline V gene. The CDR3 is 13 amino acids. The V gene lost 5 bases and the J gene lost 5 bases, with 13 bases spanning the gap. The CDR3 region has the DNA TGTGCCAGCAGCACCCCCGGGTTACACGAGCAGTACTTC. The encoded protein is CASSTPGLHEQYF. The variable domain in full, completed from reference TRBV7-2 and TRBJ2-7, reads GAGVSQSPSNKVTEKGKDVELRCDPISGHTALYWYRQSLGQGLEFLIYFQGNSAPDKSGLPSDRFSAERTGGSVSTLTIQRTQQEDSAVYLCASSTPGLHEQYFGPGTRLTVT.

V usage is TRBV3-1 (or the pseudogene TRBV3-2) and J usage is TRBJ1-6; the match to TRBD1 covers 7 bases. V gave up 6 bases and J gave up 4 bases; unmatched junction bases: 21. Germline values: CDR1 LGHDT, CDR2 YNNKEL (reference sequence). The CDR3 extends over 20 amino acids. CDR3 protein: CASREGQGGTLAKYNSPLHF. The CDR3 DNA follows: TGTGCCAGCAGGGAAGGGCAGGGGGGGACTCTCGCGAAGTATAATTCACCCCTCCACTTT.

The V gene is TRBV6-6, the J gene TRBJ2-7; the D is unclear. In germline, CDR1 is MNHNY, CDR2 SVGAGI (reference sequence). V lost 0 bases, J lost 1 base, and 4 bases lay in between. The CDR3 consists of 13 residues. CDR3 sequence (DNA): TGTGCCAGCAGTTACTCGGGGTCCTACGAGCAGTACTTC. Translated: CASSYSGSYEQYF.

The rearrangement joins TRBV29-1 to TRBJ2-7, with 7 positions matching TRBD2. The germline CDR1 and CDR2 sequences are SQVTM and ANQGSEA. After removal of 5 bases from V and 7 bases from J, the junction contained 11 bases not matched to a gene. CDR3 length: 13 amino acids. As DNA, the CDR3 is TGCAGCGTTCGCAACGGGAGGCTGAAGGAGCAGTACTTC. Translated: CSVRNGRLKEQYF.

The V gene is TRBV20-1, the J gene TRBJ1-5; D is possibly TRBD1 (5 bases). V lost 5 bases, J lost 6 bases, and 5 bases lay in between. Germline V gives CDR1 DFQATT, CDR2 SNEGSKA (reference sequence). The CDR3 extends over 10 amino acids. CDR3 nucleotides: TGCAGTGCTGGGGCTCAGCCCCAGCATTTT. It encodes CSAGAQPQHF.

The rearrangement links TRBV24-1 to TRBJ2-7; 10 bases map to TRBD1. This CDR3 spans 15 amino acids. V shed 4 bases and J 8 bases; nucleotides not matched to a gene: 10. Per germline, CDR1 KGHDR and CDR2 SFDVKD. The CDR3 region has the DNA TGTGCCACCAGTGAAACCGGGACAGGGGCGGTACAGCAGTACTTC. The encoded protein is CATSETGTGAVQQYF.

J is TRBJ2-1 and V is TRBV27, with TRBD2 as a possible D gene (5 bases). This CDR3 contains 13 residues. The germline V gene encodes CDR1 MNHEY and CDR2 SMNVEV (reference sequence). Trimming cost V 5 bases and J 5 bases, with 10 bases left between them. The CDR3 region has the DNA TGTGCCAGCAGTAAGACGGGAAACAATGAGCAGTTCTTC. Protein: CASSKTGNNEQFF.

The chain employs TRBV28 and TRBJ2-7; D uncertain. V lost 0 bases, J lost 0 bases, and 12 bases lay in between. The germline V gene encodes CDR1 MDHEN and CDR2 SYDVKM. The CDR3 consists of 16 residues. CDR3 in amino acids: CASSLWRSTSSYEQYF. The DNA for the CDR3 is TGTGCCAGCAGTTTATGGCGATCAACAAGCTCCTACGAGCAGTACTTC.

The J gene is TRBJ2-7, the V gene TRBV5-1; D may be TRBD2 (5 bases). Trimming left V 3 bases short and J 0 bases short, with 10 bases between. This CDR3 has 14 residues. Looked up from germline, CDR1 is SGHRS and CDR2 is YFSETQ. The CDR3 reads CASSSLASSYEQYF. CDR3 coding DNA: TGCGCCAGCAGCTCATTAGCGAGCTCCTACGAGCAGTACTTC.

The genes are TRBV5-4 and TRBJ2-5; 12 bases are a match to TRBD2. The trim removed 3 bases at V and 2 bases at J, leaving 8 bases unmatched. Per germline, CDR1 SGHNT and CDR2 YYREEE (reference sequence). The CDR3 extends over 17 amino acids. The CDR3 nucleotides are TGTGCCAGCAGCTCTTCCGGACTAGCGGGAACTCAAGAGACCCAGTACTTC. It translates to CASSSSGLAGTQETQYF.

The chain employs TRBV20-1 and TRBJ2-5, with D unclear. The V end was cut by 3 bases, the J end by 1 base, with 6 bases between. CDR3 length: 12 amino acids. CDR1 and CDR2 (germline): DFQATT, SNEGSKA (reference sequence). Here the CDR3 reads CSASWGQETQYF. The DNA for the CDR3 is TGCAGTGCTAGTTGGGGCCAAGAGACCCAGTACTTC.

This chain links TRBV24-1 with TRBJ2-1; TRBD2 agrees at 15 bases. CDR1 and CDR2 from the germline V gene are KGHDR and SFDVKD. The junction had 8 bases not matched to a gene; V was cut back by 3 bases and J by 6 bases. The CDR3 contains 18 residues. The CDR3 sequence: CATSDRGLAGGPGNEQFF. The CDR3 bases are TGTGCCACCAGTGATCGAGGACTAGCGGGAGGGCCGGGCAATGAGCAGTTCTTC.

V and J are TRBV29-1 and TRBJ2-7; 9 bases are a match to TRBD1. This CDR3 spans 13 amino acids. Germline assignment: CDR1 SQVTM and CDR2 ANQGSEA. The trim removed 5 bases at V and 6 bases at J, leaving 8 bases unmatched. CDR3 DNA sequence: TGCAGCGTTTCCCGGGACAGGGTAGCCGAGCAGTACTTC. Protein: CSVSRDRVAEQYF.

This sequence joins TRBV21-1 and TRBJ2-5; TRBD2, the D gene given by the table, was not confirmed from the DNA. TRBV21-1 is a pseudogene locus. The CDR3 consists of 16 residues. In DNA form, the CDR3 reads TGTGCCAGCAGCAAAGACCGGACTAGCGGGAAAGAGACCCAGTACTTC. Translated: CASSKDRTSGKETQYF.

This clone was counted once. The gene calls are TRBV7-9 and TRBJ1-1; D not certain. CDR3 size: 12 residues. V was pared by 6 bases and J by 8 bases, with 13 bases between. Germline V CDR1 and CDR2: SEHNR, FQNEAQ (reference sequence). In nucleotides, the CDR3 is TGTGCCAGCAGACTCGGTGAATCCGAAGCTTTCTTT. Encoded protein: CASRLGESEAFF.

The V and J genes are TRBV7-3 and TRBJ2-3; perhaps TRBD1 as D (6 bases). V was shortened by 1 base and J by 3 bases, with 8 bases between the two germline ends. The CDR3 is 14 amino acids. CDR1 and CDR2 (germline): SGHTA, FQGTGA. CDR3 in DNA: TGTGCCAGCAGCTTAAGGGACATTACAGATACGCAGTATTTT. Amino acid sequence: CASSLRDITDTQYF. Variable domain in full (rest from reference TRBV7-3 and TRBJ2-3): GAGVSQTPSNKVTEKGKYVELRCDPISGHTALYWYRQSLGQGPEFLIYFQGTGAADDSGLPNDRFFAVRPEGSVSTLKIQRTERGDSAVYLCASSLRDITDTQYFGPGTRLTVL.

The chain is built from TRBV4-1 and TRBJ1-1, with 7 bases aligning to TRBD1. The CDR3 covers 15 residues. Germline CDR1 MGHRA, CDR2 YSYEKL. Trimming took 0 bases from V and 3 from J; bases not matched to a gene: 4. The CDR3 loop reads CASSQDHRGYTEAFF. DNA of the CDR3: TGCGCCAGCAGCCAAGATCACAGGGGTTACACTGAAGCTTTCTTT.

This sequence joins TRBV6-2 or TRBV6-3 and TRBJ2-3; TRBD2 agrees at 12 bases. The germline V gene encodes CDR1 MNHEY and CDR2 SVGEGT. V lost 2 bases and J lost 5; bases outside the gene matches: 8. The CDR3 runs 17 residues. The CDR3 coding sequence is TGTGCCAGCAGTTACCCGACTAGCGGGAGTGAACGAGATACGCAGTATTTT. Residues: CASSYPTSGSERDTQYF.